The rows below give T cell receptor beta chains drawn from one sample of a study of blood T cell repertoires in COVID-19. Some clones are missing from TCRdb's copy, which holds only in-frame ones; the method was immunoSEQ multiplex PCR. The repertoire holds some 110,000 clones, with roughly 90% as singletons. Sequencing was done on a sample of peripheral blood. The receptors were gathered from a middle-aged man with acute or convalescent COVID-19. CDR3s include the opening cysteine and the closing phenylalanine or tryptophan. A D gene is named only where the DNA matches it firmly. Not all rows give a size; the values are once, few, many and, for expanded clones, a class.

TGCGCCAGCCGGAGGATGAACACTGAAGCTTTCTTT,CASRRMNTEAFF,TRBJ1-1,NA,TRBV5-1,NA
TGCGCCAGCAGCTCCAGCCAGGGATCCGACACTGAAGCTTTCTTT,CASSSSQGSDTEAFF,TRBJ1-1,NA,TRBV5-1,NA
TGCGCCAGCAGTAAAAATCGTGCGGACAACCAAGAGACCCAGTACTTC,CASSKNRADNQETQYF,TRBJ2-5,NA,TRBV23-1,once
TGTGCCATCAGTGAGACGACGACAGGGTTCTCCTACGAGCAGTACTTC,CAISETTTGFSYEQYF,TRBJ2-7,TRBD1,TRBV10-3,once
TGTGCCTGGAGTGCCGGGACATCCGGCAAGCAGTACTTC,CAWSAGTSGKQYF,TRBJ2-7,NA,TRBV30,NA
TGTGCCAGCAGCCAAGCTCCTAGCGGGAGCGGTGAGACCCAGTACTTC,CASSQAPSGSGETQYF,TRBJ2-5,TRBD2,TRBV3-1/TRBV3-2,NA
TGTGCCAGCAGCTTAGAAGATAGTAAGCAGTTCTTC,CASSLEDSKQFF,TRBJ2-1,NA,TRBV11-2,NA
TGTGCCTGGATACAGGGGGCCGCCTATAATTCACCCCTCCACTTT,CAWIQGAAYNSPLHF,TRBJ1-6,TRBD1,TRBV30,few
TGTGCCAGCAGCCCTCCTAAGGGGCAGGGGGCGAGGGCCGGGGAGCTGTTTTTT,CASSPPKGQGARAGELFF,TRBJ2-2,TRBD1,TRBV3-1/TRBV3-2,NA
TGTGCCAGCAGTTCACAGGGGTGGCGAGACACAGATACGCAGTATTTT,CASSSQGWRDTDTQYF,TRBJ2-3,TRBD1,TRBV6-5,NA
TGCGCCAGCAGCCAAGATCTGACAGGAGCCACTTCACCCCTCCACTTT,CASSQDLTGATSPLHF,TRBJ1-6,NA,TRBV4-1,few
TGTGCCAGCAGCTTAGGACTAGCGCAACGAAAAGAGACCCAGTACTTC,CASSLGLAQRKETQYF,TRBJ2-5,TRBD2,TRBV5-4,NA
TGTGCCATCAGTCAGGTTAACACTGAAGCTTTCTTT,CAISQVNTEAFF,TRBJ1-1,NA,TRBV10-3,NA
TGTGCCACTGGACAGGCCTATGAAGCTTTCTTT,CATGQAYEAFF,TRBJ1-1,TRBD1,TRBV10-3,NA
TGTGCCAGCAGTCCCGACAGGGGCGAGGTTCGGACTCATGAGCAGTTCTTC,CASSPDRGEVRTHEQFF,TRBJ2-1,TRBD1,TRBV6-2/TRBV6-3,NA
TGTGCCAGCAGCCGAGAGAGTAGCGGGGGGGCTGGGCAGTATTTT,CASSRESSGGAGQYF,TRBJ2-3,TRBD2,TRBV4-2,once
TGTGCCAGCGTGGAAGGGCGGGGGAACACCGGGGAGCTGTTTTTT,CASVEGRGNTGELFF,TRBJ2-2,NA,TRBV2,NA
TGTGCCAGTAGTATAGGAGAGGGCTACACCTTC,CASSIGEGYTF,TRBJ1-2,NA,TRBV19,NA
TGTGCCAGCATCGGGATAGACTATGGCTACACCTTC,CASIGIDYGYTF,TRBJ1-2,NA,TRBV2,NA
TGTGCCAGTAGTCCGACAGGGGGCGGCTACAATGAGCAGTTCTTC,CASSPTGGGYNEQFF,TRBJ2-1,TRBD1,TRBV19,few
TGTGCCAGCAGCCCTCCAGGACTAGCGGGTGAGCAGTTCTTC,CASSPPGLAGEQFF,TRBJ2-1,TRBD2,TRBV9,NA
TGTGCACTCATCAAAGGGGTATTGGGCACCCAGAACACTGAAGCTTTCTTT,CALIKGVLGTQNTEAFF,TRBJ1-1,NA,TRBV30,NA
TGTGCCAGCACCCCAGGGCTCAATCAGCCCCAGCATTTT,CASTPGLNQPQHF,TRBJ1-5,NA,TRBV7-9,NA
TGTGCCAGTACCCCGGGTCTGGACTATGGCTACACCTTC,CASTPGLDYGYTF,TRBJ1-2,NA,TRBV19,NA
TGTGCCAGCAGCCCCTCCAGCAGCGCTGGGAATGAGCAGTTCTTC,CASSPSSSAGNEQFF,TRBJ2-1,NA,TRBV9,NA
TGCAGCGTTTGGCAGGGACTAAACTATGGCTACACCTTC,CSVWQGLNYGYTF,TRBJ1-2,NA,TRBV29-1,NA
TGTGCCAGTAGTATGAGGGTCATGAGAGGCGACTCTGGAAACACCATATATTTT,CASSMRVMRGDSGNTIYF,TRBJ1-3,NA,TRBV19,NA
TGTGCCAGCAGTTTGGGACAGGGCCTACCTAACTATGGCTACACCTTC,CASSLGQGLPNYGYTF,TRBJ1-2,TRBD1,TRBV6-6,NA
TGCGCCAGCAGCCAAACCCCGGGACAGGGGAGACTCTCTGGAAACACCATATATTTT,CASSQTPGQGRLSGNTIYF,TRBJ1-3,TRBD1,TRBV4-1,NA
TGCAGTGCTAGTTCCCCATACGAGCAGTACTTC,CSASSPYEQYF,TRBJ2-7,NA,TRBV20-1,once
TGTGCCATCAGTGATACAGCAGGGGGCAGCAGGACTGAAGCTTTCTTT,CAISDTAGGSRTEAFF,TRBJ1-1,TRBD1,TRBV10-3,NA
TGTGCCAGCAAAAAAGGGGCTCTCGGCTTTAATGAGCAGTTCTTC,CASKKGALGFNEQFF,TRBJ2-1,NA,TRBV6-5,NA
TGTGCCTGGACCCTAGGGGGGGTTAACTATGGCTACACCTTC,CAWTLGGVNYGYTF,TRBJ1-2,NA,TRBV30,NA
TGTGCCAGCAGCTTGGGGACAGTAAATAATTCACCCCTCCACTTT,CASSLGTVNNSPLHF,TRBJ1-6,NA,TRBV5-5,NA
TGTGCCAGTAGTATCCCTAGCGGGAGGTCGGACACCGGGGAGCTGTTTTTT,CASSIPSGRSDTGELFF,TRBJ2-2,TRBD2,TRBV19,NA
TGCGCCAGCAGCCGCCAACAGGAGAACTATGGCTACACCTTC,CASSRQQENYGYTF,TRBJ1-2,NA,TRBV4-3,once
TGTGCCAGTAGTATTGAAGGGACAGGGTCGATTGGCACTGAAGCTTTCTTT,CASSIEGTGSIGTEAFF,TRBJ1-1,TRBD1,TRBV19,NA
TGTGCCAGCAGTTTGACGGAGGCTGAAGCTTTCTTT,CASSLTEAEAFF,TRBJ1-1,NA,TRBV2,NA
TGTGCCTGGAAACCCAGGGGGCCATCCATGAACACTGAAGCTTTCTTT,CAWKPRGPSMNTEAFF,TRBJ1-1,TRBD1,TRBV30,NA
TGCGCCAGCAGTGATCAGAACACCGGGGAGCTGTTTTTT,CASSDQNTGELFF,TRBJ2-2,NA,TRBV10-2,NA
TGTGCTCCAGATAGGGGAGGGGGGCATCCCCGTGGAAACACCATATATTTT,CAPDRGGGHPRGNTIYF,TRBJ1-3,NA,TRBV30,NA
TGCGCCAGCACCCAACGGGACAGGGGGACCGGGGAGCTGTTTTTT,CASTQRDRGTGELFF,TRBJ2-2,TRBD1,TRBV5-1,NA
TGTGCCTGGTCCGAGGCGGCCCACTCTGGAAACACCATATATTTT,CAWSEAAHSGNTIYF,TRBJ1-3,NA,TRBV30,NA
TGTGCCAGCAGCCGGACAGCAAGCAATCAGCCCCAGCATTTT,CASSRTASNQPQHF,TRBJ1-5,NA,TRBV6-2/TRBV6-3,NA
TGTGCCAGCAGTTCAGGGGCCCCTCGGAAGTACTTC,CASSSGAPRKYF,TRBJ2-7,NA,TRBV12-3/TRBV12-4,NA
TGTGCCAGCATCTGGGGGGGCGGAGGTTCACCCCTCCACTTT,CASIWGGGGSPLHF,TRBJ1-6,NA,TRBV5-8,NA
NA,CASSTSDRNEKLFF,TRBJ1-4,NA,TRBV6-5,NA
TGTGCCAGTACCTCATCCGGGACTGGGAATTCACCCCTCCACTTT,CASTSSGTGNSPLHF,TRBJ1-6,NA,TRBV19,NA
TGCGCCAGCAGGCCCACAGGGGGAGGCTATGGCTACACCTTC,CASRPTGGGYGYTF,TRBJ1-2,TRBD1,TRBV5-1,once
TGTGCCAGCAGCCAAGGACAGATTAACTATGGCTACACCTTC,CASSQGQINYGYTF,TRBJ1-2,NA,TRBV5-6,NA
TGTGCCAGCAGTTTGCGTGGGGAGCTGTTTTTT,CASSLRGELFF,TRBJ2-2,NA,TRBV12-3/TRBV12-4,NA
TGTGCCAGCAGCTTAGCCCGGGACACGGCGCTCGAGCAGTACTTC,CASSLARDTALEQYF,TRBJ2-7,NA,TRBV11-2,NA
TGTGCCAGTAGTCGCCGGCAGCCTGGGAGAACCGGGGAGCTGTTTTTT,CASSRRQPGRTGELFF,TRBJ2-2,NA,TRBV19,NA
TGTGCCAGCAGCCCGGGACAGGGGTATGGCTACACCTTC,CASSPGQGYGYTF,TRBJ1-2,TRBD1,TRBV5-5,NA
TGTGCCAGCAGTTACAATCACGAAAGCCTTGAAAAACTGTTTTTT,CASSYNHESLEKLFF,TRBJ1-4,NA,TRBV6-5,NA
TGTGCCAGCATCAGGACGGCCGACTATAGCAATCAGCCCCAGCATTTT,CASIRTADYSNQPQHF,TRBJ1-5,NA,TRBV6-6,NA
TGTGCCAGCACCAACGGTAGGGGCGGCTATGGCTACACCTTC,CASTNGRGGYGYTF,TRBJ1-2,NA,TRBV6-5,NA